This T cell receptor beta chain was recovered during a study of beta chain features in type 1 diabetes. General study results and limits: Insertion counts at VDJ junctions were lower in type 1 diabetes patients, who also showed more deletions there.

Every bit of the isolated RNA underwent reverse transcription, so sequencing read expressed TCRB transcripts. Profiling relied on immunoSEQ multiplex PCR, and the TCRdb table lists in-frame clones only, not all of them. The profile shows some 500,000 clones, 11% of them singletons. This clone was counted a few times. Antigen: not known. The CDR3 consists of 14 residues. The receptor was isolated from a young woman in good health. The sample was naive CD4+ T cells from blood. V and J are TRBV21-1 and TRBJ2-7; the table gives TRBD1 as D, unverified against the DNA. TRBV21-1 is designated a pseudogene. The CDR3 reads CASSKGGQGPEQYV. DNA for the CDR3: TGTGCCAGCAGCAAAGGGGGACAGGGGCCCGAGCAGTACGTC.